Below, 5 T cell receptor beta chains from the same sample are listed, as sequenced in a study of blood T cell repertoires in COVID-19. This table comes from immunoSEQ multiplex PCR, and its TCRdb copy is limited to in-frame clones, with some not included. The repertoire consists of 150,000 to 160,000 clones, with approximately 83% occurring once and the leading ten covering 25% to 30%. Specimen: peripheral blood. These receptor sequences come from an older woman with acute or convalescent COVID-19.

This chain uses TRBV6-5 with TRBJ1-5; TRBD1 is a possible D gene (6 bases). V was cut by 2 bases and J by 5 bases, with 13 bases left in between. The CDR3 extends over 15 amino acids. Per germline, CDR1 MNHEY and CDR2 SVGAGI. The CDR3 sequence is CASSYTTGSDQPQHF. In nucleotides, the CDR3 is TGTGCCAGCAGTTACACCACAGGGTCCGATCAGCCCCAGCATTTT.

This chain joins TRBV15 and TRBJ2-5; 12 bases line up with TRBD2. Germline V gives CDR1 LNHNV, CDR2 YYDKDF (reference sequence). The CDR3 extends over 16 amino acids. V shed 8 bases and J 7 bases; nucleotides not matched to a gene: 14. The CDR3 nucleotides read TGTGCCACCGTCCGGGCTAGCGGGGGGGCCCGTGGGACCCAGTACTTC. It is translated as CATVRASGGARGTQYF.

The chain joins TRBV7-9 to TRBJ1-5; 8 bases align to TRBD1. Germline loops: CDR1 SEHNR, CDR2 FQNEAQ (reference sequence). Trimming removed 5 bases from V and 7 bases from J; junction bases left unmatched: 4. The CDR3 covers 13 residues. The CDR3 DNA reads TGTGCCAGCAGCCCCCAGGGGGCCCAGCCCCAGCATTTT. Translating gives CASSPQGAQPQHF.

The rearrangement joins TRBV24-1 to TRBJ1-5; the D is unclear. The V gene's germline CDR1 is KGHDR and CDR2 SFDVKD. With 4 bases removed from V and 7 bases from J, the gap between germline ends came to 10 bases. This CDR3 contains 13 residues. CDR3 amino acids: CATSEVGEQPQHF. The CDR3 DNA reads TGTGCCACCAGTGAGGTCGGGGAACAGCCCCAGCATTTT.

This clone was seen more than once but under ten times. The V call is TRBV20-1, the J call TRBJ2-7; TRBD1 matches at 11 bases. Trimming removed 3 bases from V and 2 bases from J; junction bases left unmatched: 3. CDR3 length: 14 amino acids. Germline V CDR1 and CDR2: DFQATT, SNEGSKA (reference sequence). Here the CDR3 reads CSASGGQGAYEQYF. Written as DNA, the CDR3 is TGCAGTGCTAGTGGGGGACAGGGGGCCTACGAGCAGTACTTC.